The present entry profiles one TCR beta chain with its context. The trim removed 0 bases at V and 8 bases at J, leaving 6 bases unmatched. The CDR3 has 14 residues. Germline CDR1 SGHRS, CDR2 YFSETQ. The data stem from a study of T cell responses to AZD1222 COVID-19 vaccine. The method was immunoSEQ multiplex PCR; TCRdb's version includes in-frame clones alone and lacks a portion of them. The sample yields some 130,000 clones, 92% seen once. The sample here was peripheral blood, taken 28 days after the second AZD1222 dose. The chain combines TRBV5-1 with TRBJ1-2; 8 nucleotides match TRBD1. The clonotype originates from an adult who received the AZD1222 COVID-19 vaccine. This chain's CDR3 is CASSLGPTGEGYTF. The CDR3 bases are TGCGCCAGCAGCTTGGGGCCGACAGGGGAGGGCTACACCTTC.